This T cell receptor gamma chain was sequenced during a study of intestinal T cells in coeliac disease. Study summary: Mean age was roughly 17 for coeliac patients versus 50 to 65 for controls.

This CDR3 has 13 residues. Germline CDR1 GITISATS, CDR2 ISYDGTV (reference sequence). The J segment lost 1 base and the V segment lost 2 bases, leaving 2 bases of the junction unmatched. Concerning this clone: The target antigen is unknown.

Points from the study as a whole: Age differed significantly between coeliac patients and controls. Reported leave-one-out accuracy of TRD kmer clustering was roughly 90%.

The TRG library came from about 0.2 ug of biopsy DNA amplified with LymphoTrack primers. TCRdb reanalyzed the multiplex PCR reads using CATT. Of roughly 800 gamma-chain clones in the sample, less than 45% were seen once. Ten formalin-fixed paraffin-embedded scrolls, each 5 µm thick, supplied each case's genomic DNA. Surplus diagnostic duodenal biopsies, formalin-fixed and paraffin-embedded, were fully anonymised and used. The rearrangement links TRGV9 to TRGJ1 or TRGJ2. This clonotype was obtained from a human donor with celiac disease. Sequenced input: a duodenal biopsy. The DNA for the CDR3 is TGTGCCTTGTGGGAGGGAAATTATTATAAGAAACTCTTT. Encoded protein: CALWEGNYYKKLF.